Sequencing of this TCR beta chain was carried out in a study of T cells expressing NK-cell markers. Study details: HCMV seropositivity characterized seven of the eight sequenced donors, and seronegativity one. General observations from the study: Over 5 donors carried dominant NKG2C+ clonotypes that made up about 1.0-7.5% of their CD8+ T cells. These clonotypes additionally ranked first within the CD3+CD56-NKG2C+ fraction of a few donors. Certain NKG2C+ T cell clones were expanded, and their HCMV specificity remained unclear.

A remark on this clonotype: Its matching antigen is unknown.

The CDR3 sequence is 14 residues long. CDR1 is DFQATT and CDR2 is SNEGSKA in the germline V gene (reference sequence). TCRdb reprocessed the 5' RACE reads and keeps a single row for each CDR3 protein, giving no DNA. Its table lists a few hundred thousand distinct CDR3 sequences. Sample: blood T cells: a sorted CD56 or NKG2C T cell subset, CD4+ or CD8+ T cells, or bulk PBMC T cells (not recorded which). This sequence was found in a man younger than 35 in good health. This chain uses TRBV20-1 with TRBJ2-1; the D call from TCRdb, TRBD1, cannot be confirmed without DNA. The CDR3 here is CSAKGPGGINEQFF.